A single sample is the source of the 28 T cell receptor beta chains below, sequenced in a study of PD-1 blockade in classical Hodgkin lymphoma. Measured with immunoSEQ multiplex PCR; TCRdb has only the in-frame clones, and not every one. Altogether 9,000 to 10,000 clones are present, under 90% being singletons, with the ten largest covering 15%. The time point was: newly diagnosed, previously untreated cHL patient sample. It was by magnetic negative selection that CD8+ T cells were isolated from thawed PBMCs. Specimen: CD8+ T cells from blood. These receptors all stem from a human donor with classical Hodgkin lymphoma.

The chain has TRBV5-1 and TRBJ2-7; possibly TRBD1 for D (6 bases). The CDR3 extends over 13 amino acids. CDR1 and CDR2 (germline): SGHRS, YFSETQ. V lost 4 bases to trimming and J lost 4 bases, with 12 bases between them. The CDR3 DNA follows: TGCGCCAGCAGCACACCACAGGGATACGAGCAGTACTTC. Translation gives CASSTPQGYEQYF.

The chain is built from TRBV9 and TRBJ1-2; 7 bases align to TRBD1. Germline V CDR1 and CDR2: SGDLS, YYNGEE. The trim removed 4 bases at V and 7 bases at J, leaving 16 bases unmatched. There are 16 residues in the CDR3. The CDR3 here is CASSYFSQGGSVGYTF. In DNA, the CDR3 is TGTGCCAGCAGCTACTTCAGTCAAGGGGGCTCTGTTGGCTACACCTTC.

V gene TRBV7-3 combines with J gene TRBJ1-5; no clear D gene. The CDR3 is 14 amino acids. Germline V lookup: CDR1 SGHTA, CDR2 FQGTGA. Between the trimmed V and J ends, which lost 5 bases and 7 bases, there was a span of 15 bases. CDR3 loop: CASSREQILQPQHF. CDR3 in DNA: TGTGCCAGCAGCCGGGAACAGATTTTACAGCCCCAGCATTTT.

The V call is TRBV29-1, the J call TRBJ2-1; 9 positions agree with TRBD1. The CDR3 is made up of 19 amino acids. The V gene's germline CDR1 is SQVTM and CDR2 ANQGSEA. Unmatched junction bases numbered 15, after V lost 3 bases and J lost 0 bases. CDR3 coding DNA: TGCAGCGTTGAGTACCGGGACAGGGCCCTGGGTATCTCCTACAATGAGCAGTTCTTC. Protein: CSVEYRDRALGISYNEQFF.

This chain connects TRBV4-1 to TRBJ2-5; D is perhaps TRBD1 (6 bases). Per the germline V gene, CDR1 is MGHRA and CDR2 is YSYEKL. The CDR3 covers 17 residues. Trimming took off 1 base at V and 4 bases at J, with 19 bases between the two ends. This CDR3 is CASSQVVQGLYGETQYF. The CDR3 nucleotides are TGCGCCAGCAGCCAAGTTGTCCAGGGGCTGTATGGAGAGACCCAGTACTTC.

This clone appeared a single time. CDR3 sequence (DNA): TGTGCCAGCACGCCGACAGGGGCTTATGTTTCAGATACGCAGTATTTT. It specifies CASTPTGAYVSDTQYF. The chain is built from TRBV7-6 and TRBJ2-3; 8 nucleotides agree with TRBD1. The V and J ends lost 7 bases and 4 bases, in that order; junction bases with no gene match: 13. Germline-derived CDR1 and CDR2 are SGHVS and FNYEAQ. CDR3 length equals 16 residues.

The chain recombines TRBV5-6 with TRBJ1-5; D gene uncertain. Trimming pared 2 bases from V and 4 bases from J, leaving 10 bases between. The germline gives CDR1 SGHDT, CDR2 YYEEEE. The CDR3 consists of 14 residues. The CDR3 sequence is CASSFAAGNQPQHF. CDR3 DNA sequence: TGTGCCAGCAGCTTTGCGGCAGGAAATCAGCCCCAGCATTTT. The full variable domain, with the rest looked up from reference TRBV5-6 and TRBJ1-5, is DAGVTQSPTHLIKTRGQQVTLRCSPKSGHDTVSWYQQALGQGPQFIFQYYEEEERQRGNFPDRFSGHQFPNYSSELNVNALLLGDSALYLCASSFAAGNQPQHFGDGTRLSIL.

This clone was counted a few times. The chain joins TRBV5-5 to TRBJ2-1; maybe TRBD2 (5 bases). Germline V lookup: CDR1 SGHKS, CDR2 YYEKEE (reference sequence). This CDR3 is 14 amino acids long. The V gene lost 2 bases and the J gene lost 5 bases, with 11 bases spanning the gap. Here the CDR3 reads CASSFGWGDNEQFF. The DNA of the CDR3 is TGTGCCAGCAGCTTTGGGTGGGGAGACAATGAGCAGTTCTTC.

The chain joins TRBV7-8 to TRBJ2-2; D tentatively fits TRBD1 or TRBD2 (5 bases each). The length of the CDR3 is 16 residues. CDR1 and CDR2 (germline): SGHVS, FQNEAQ. V lost 4 bases and J lost 0, with 12 bases in between. The CDR3, as DNA: TGTGCCAGCAGCTCAGTAACGGGACCGAACACCGGGGAGCTGTTTTTT. Amino acid sequence: CASSSVTGPNTGELFF.

J is TRBJ2-1 and V is TRBV6-5, with 10 bases that match TRBD2. Trimming took 2 bases from V and 6 from J; bases not matched to a gene: 4. Germline loops: CDR1 MNHEY, CDR2 SVGAGI. The CDR3 runs 15 residues. CDR3 loop: CASSYAASGGNEQFF. The CDR3 DNA follows: TGTGCCAGCAGTTACGCGGCTAGCGGGGGCAATGAGCAGTTCTTC.

J is TRBJ2-3 and V is TRBV29-1; 7 nucleotides agree with TRBD1. This CDR3 is 14 amino acids long. The germline V gene encodes CDR1 SQVTM and CDR2 ANQGSEA. Trimming removed 7 bases from V and 4 bases from J; junction bases left unmatched: 11. DNA of the CDR3: TGCAGCGGGATGACAGGGCCCTGGGCAGATACGCAGTATTTT. Its translation is CSGMTGPWADTQYF.

V and J are TRBV5-1 and TRBJ1-1, with D possibly matching TRBD1 (6 bases). Germline CDR1 and CDR2: SGHRS and YFSETQ. Trimming took 7 bases from V and 7 from J, leaving 14 bases between them. The CDR3 extends over 12 amino acids. The CDR3 nucleotides are TGCGCCAGCTGCTCGAACAGGGATGAAGCTTTCTTT. The encoded protein is CASCSNRDEAFF.

This clone appeared a single time. The chain couples TRBV7-9 to TRBJ1-5; no clear D gene. This CDR3 is 14 amino acids long. The germline CDR1 and CDR2 sequences are SEHNR and FQNEAQ (reference sequence). Trimming took off 5 bases at V and 4 bases at J, with 12 bases between the two ends. The chain's CDR3 is CASSPGPPNQPQHF. DNA for the CDR3: TGTGCCAGCAGCCCTGGGCCCCCTAATCAGCCCCAGCATTTT.

CDR3 sequence: CASSEAGSYEQYF. The CDR3 DNA follows: TGCGCCAGCAGTGAGGCTGGGAGCTACGAGCAGTACTTC. The rearrangement joins TRBV10-2 to TRBJ2-7; maybe TRBD2 (5 bases). Germline CDR1 and CDR2: WSHSY and SAAADI. V was pared by 2 bases and J by 3 bases, with 8 bases between. The CDR3 length is 13 residues.

The chain employs TRBV7-9 and TRBJ2-7, with D uncertain. CDR1 and CDR2 from the germline V gene are SEHNR and FQNEAQ (reference sequence). The CDR3 sequence is 14 residues long. V shed 0 bases and J shed 3 bases, with 9 bases lying between them. The CDR3 loop reads CASSLALGDYEQYF. The CDR3 region has the DNA TGTGCCAGCAGCTTAGCGCTCGGAGACTACGAGCAGTACTTC.

The V and J genes are TRBV29-1 and TRBJ2-7, with 15 bases aligning to TRBD2. This CDR3 region has 16 residues. Germline lookup yields CDR1 SQVTM and CDR2 ANQGSEA. The J segment lost 4 bases and the V segment lost 7 bases, leaving 11 bases of the junction unmatched. The CDR3 nucleotides are TGCAGCGCCAGGGGGACTAGCGGGGGGTTCCTATACGAGCAGTACTTC. Its translation: CSARGTSGGFLYEQYF.

The J gene is TRBJ2-7, the V gene TRBV28, with D perhaps assigned TRBD1 or TRBD2 (5 bases each). Germline CDR1 reads MDHEN; CDR2 reads SYDVKM. This CDR3 spans 16 amino acids. Trimming removed 1 base at V and 1 base at J, with 14 bases between. CDR3: CASSLSLGAGSYEQYF. As DNA, the CDR3 is TGTGCCAGCAGTTTATCCCTAGGGGCGGGTTCCTACGAGCAGTACTTC.

This clone was observed a single time. This chain joins TRBV15 and TRBJ2-1; D is unclear. V lost 2 bases, J lost 7 bases, and 9 bases lay in between. The CDR3 has 13 amino acids. Germline CDR1 and CDR2: LNHNV and YYDKDF (reference sequence). The chain's CDR3 is CATSRFRQNEQFF. DNA for the CDR3: TGTGCCACCAGCAGATTCAGGCAAAATGAGCAGTTCTTC.

This clone was observed once. The chain uses TRBV19 and TRBJ2-3; no definite D call. The CDR3 contains 15 residues. Germline V gives CDR1 LNHDA, CDR2 SQIVND (reference sequence). Trimming stripped 6 bases from V and 2 bases from J, with 15 bases between. For the CDR3, the DNA is TGTGCCAGTAGCCTCGCGAGTTCCTTCACAGATACGCAGTATTTT. Translating it yields CASSLASSFTDTQYF.

This chain links TRBV7-6 with TRBJ2-3, with 13 bases lining up with TRBD2. CDR3 size: 16 residues. V lost 5 bases and J lost 4; bases outside the gene matches: 6. Germline CDR1 and CDR2: SGHVS and FNYEAQ. The CDR3 DNA sequence: TGTGCCAGCAGCCCGGGACTAGCGGGGTTGGCAGATACGCAGTATTTT. Protein sequence: CASSPGLAGLADTQYF.

The chain joins TRBV27 to TRBJ2-1; 11 nucleotides align to TRBD1. The CDR3 totals 20 residues. Germline lookup yields CDR1 MNHEY and CDR2 SMNVEV (reference sequence). V lost 6 bases to trimming and J lost 4 bases; unmatched junction nucleotides: 20. The CDR3 reads CASRYLGQGARSGVYNEQFF. The CDR3 DNA reads as TGTGCCAGCAGGTACCTCGGACAGGGGGCCCGCTCAGGGGTATACAATGAGCAGTTCTTC.

The genes are TRBV9 and TRBJ1-2; no reliable D call. Deletions cut 3 bases from V and 3 bases from J, with 30 bases between. The V gene's germline CDR1 is SGDLS and CDR2 YYNGEE. This CDR3 region has 20 residues. CDR3 region: CASSEGPLLVEVGGDYGYTF. The CDR3 DNA reads TGTGCCAGCAGCGAAGGACCCCTGCTGGTCGAGGTGGGAGGAGACTATGGCTACACCTTC.

The chain combines TRBV4-1 with TRBJ1-4; tentative D call: TRBD1 (5 bases). This CDR3 has 14 amino acids. Germline V gene data show CDR1 as MGHRA and CDR2 as YSYEKL. The V end was cut by 1 base, the J end by 7 bases, with 10 bases between. DNA for the CDR3: TGCGCCAGCAGCCAAGCAGGGTATGTTGAAAAACTGTTTTTT. Its protein is CASSQAGYVEKLFF.

The chain links TRBV29-1 to TRBJ1-1, with 7 bases that match TRBD1. V lost 6 bases to trimming and J lost 5 bases; unmatched junction nucleotides: 12. CDR3 size: 14 residues. Germline values: CDR1 SQVTM, CDR2 ANQGSEA. DNA of the CDR3: TGCAGCGTCGAGTTACAGGGGACTGGGACTGAAGCTTTCTTT. This gives the protein CSVELQGTGTEAFF.

This CDR3 reads CAWSGLGSRGTEAFF. The CDR3, as DNA: TGTGCCTGGAGTGGCTTGGGCAGTCGGGGTACTGAAGCTTTCTTT. The rearrangement links TRBV30 to TRBJ1-1; D ambiguous. V gave up 1 base and J gave up 5 bases, with 17 bases separating them. The CDR3 loop spans 15 amino acids. Per the germline V gene, CDR1 is GTSNPN and CDR2 is SVGIG (reference sequence).

V gene TRBV14 combines with J gene TRBJ1-4; D gene unclear. V was clipped by 5 bases and J by 2 bases, with 3 bases between them. This CDR3 spans 12 amino acids. Germline lookup yields CDR1 SGHDN and CDR2 FVKESK. Here the CDR3 DNA reads TGTGCCAGCAGCGAGACTAATGAAAAACTGTTTTTT. Its translation is CASSETNEKLFF.

The chain is built from TRBV4-3 and TRBJ2-5; 9 bases are shared with TRBD2. The germline V gene has CDR1 LGHNA and CDR2 YSLEER. This CDR3 region has 15 residues. After removal of 3 bases from V and 4 bases from J, the junction contained 6 bases not matched to a gene. CDR3 loop: CASSQLGTSTETQYF. CDR3 in DNA: TGCGCCAGCAGCCAGCTCGGGACTAGCACAGAGACCCAGTACTTC.

This clone was seen a few times. This chain joins TRBV7-8 and TRBJ2-1; 8 bases agree with TRBD2. With 5 bases clipped from V and 7 bases from J, the junction kept 10 bases outside the gene matches. CDR3 length: 15 amino acids. In germline, CDR1 is SGHVS, CDR2 FQNEAQ. The CDR3 DNA sequence: TGTGCCAGCAGCCCCTCCCCCGGGGGGGCGAATGAGCAGTTCTTC. Translating it yields CASSPSPGGANEQFF.